The sequence of this TCR beta chain was determined in a study of blood T cell repertoires in COVID-19. This CDR3 spans 15 amino acids. Deletions cut 1 base from V and 3 bases from J, with 12 bases between. In germline, CDR1 is MGHRA, CDR2 YSYEKL. This clone appeared a few times. In the original analysis: Nucleated cell counts were estimated from reference gene primer amplification. Generated by immunoSEQ multiplex PCR, the TCRdb table keeps only in-frame clones and is missing some. D and trimming were read from the DNA, whereas the V and J calls and clone size are those reported in that table. In the table there are 30,000 to 50,000 clones, more than 75% of which are singletons.

The TCR originated in a man in his fifties with active or convalescent COVID-19. The sample taken for sequencing was peripheral blood. This rearrangement joins TRBV4-1 to TRBJ1-1; D not resolved. The CDR3 loop is CASSQGGGRDTEAFF. The CDR3 bases are TGCGCCAGCAGCCAAGGGGGAGGGAGGGACACTGAAGCTTTCTTT.